This TCR beta chain is from a study of cytomegalovirus exposure and HLA in healthy donors. Study findings and constraints: Based on reports, TCR beta sequences accurately predicted HLA-A and HLA-B alleles for most subjects. The authors considered a cluster of highly shared sequence variants likely to be a sequencing artifact. Across donors, presence/absence analyses took sequencing depth to be roughly uniform. A previous analysis found most TCR beta V segments productive roughly 87% or roughly 30% of the time.

A multiplex PCR was run with 60 Vbeta primers and 13 Jbeta primers. Sequencing was performed with immunoSEQ multiplex PCR; in TCRdb, only in-frame clones are kept and a portion is missing. The table lists 85,000 to 100,000 clones, around three quarters of them singletons. About this clone: The antigen is not known.

Specimen: PBMCs. The origin of this receptor is a man aged 25 to 40 in good health and CMV-seronegative.

This CDR3 is CASSPGQDTDTQYF. The CDR3 nucleotides read TGTGCCAGCAGCCCGGGACAGGACACAGATACGCAGTATTTT. The chain combines TRBV6-1 with TRBJ2-3; 8 nucleotides agree with TRBD1. J lost 2 bases, V lost 6 bases, and 4 bases had no gene match. Germline V gives CDR1 MNHNS, CDR2 SASEGT. CDR3 length equals 14 residues.